Here is one TCR beta chain with its context. Its specificity is unknown. The data originate from a study of cytomegalovirus exposure and HLA in healthy donors. PCR used 60 Vbeta primers and 13 Jbeta primers. Measured with immunoSEQ multiplex PCR; TCRdb has only the in-frame clones, and not every one. Of approximately 190,000 clones listed, 82% are singletons. Study observations and caveats: No immune exposure information besides CMV serostatus was available. Presence/absence results assume similar sequencing depth per donor, which may not hold. A missense DCLRE1C variant was associated with V- and J-gene trimming of TCR beta chains in a later analysis, and an independent cohort replicated the association. Testing in vitro showed a few CMV-associated chains specific for CMV antigens.

The CDR3 is 15 amino acids. Germline CDR1 is KGHSH and CDR2 is LQKENI. With 3 bases removed from V and 8 bases from J, the gap between germline ends came to 14 bases. Sequenced material: PBMCs. The TCR sequence derives from a woman between 45 and 60 years old in good health and CMV-seropositive. The chain uses TRBV18 and TRBJ1-6; D is possibly TRBD1 (5 bases). The CDR3 nucleotides read TGTGCCAGCTCACCCGACGACGGAGGGGATTCACCCCTCCACTTT. Protein product: CASSPDDGGDSPLHF.